This T cell receptor beta chain was documented in a study of radiotherapy plus CTLA-4 blockade in lung cancer (dated by TCRdb to the late 2010s). Regarding the study in general: Objective responses occurred in around 19% of enrolled patients, and 30% to 35% achieved disease control. What the study reported, not specific to this receptor: After treatment with radiotherapy and ipilimumab, TCR clones that originated in tumors expanded in peripheral blood. Early dynamic changes in blood T cell clones, together with increased serum interferon-beta after radiation, were reported as the strongest predictors of response.

Focal radiation therapy combined with CTLA-4 blockade (ipilimumab) was tested in patients with chemo-refractory metastatic non-small-cell lung cancer. The library was made by the immunoSEQ multiplex PCR assay. Here the immuneACCESS table is served through TCRdb, limited to in-frame sequences with V and J called. Missing clones are a known gap in these copies; in checked studies unresolved V genes cover under half, and the rest lacks a known reason. This sample holds over 14,000 clones; around 87% were observed only once. Around 15% of the sample rests with the top ten. The junction carries 12 bases between V and J, which are trimmed by 0 bases and 0 bases respectively. Reading from cysteine to phenylalanine, the CDR3 counts 17 amino acids. Just CDR3 DNA is preserved here, 51 bases in frame from base 1. CDR1 and CDR2 are read off the germline V gene as LGHNA and YSLEER. With respect to this clone: Its antigen has not been determined. One base away there is no much larger clone; base qualities are not given.

Here the chain combines TRBV4-3 and TRBJ2-1; the D region possibly corresponds to TRBD2 (6 bases align). The origin of this receptor is a human donor with non-small cell lung cancer that progressed on radiotherapy plus ipilimumab. Some clones in this sample may be carry-over from other donors' samples. Material: peripheral blood, obtained from a patient treated with radiotherapy plus ipilimumab. The CDR3 amino acid sequence is: CASSQDPAGSSYNEQFF. The bases are TGCGCCAGCAGCCAAGACCCTGCGGGAAGCTCCTACAATGAGCAGTTCTTC.